This entry features one TCR beta chain sequence. The target of this receptor is not known. According to the germline V gene, CDR1 reads SGHDN and CDR2 reads FVKESK. The CDR3 contains 16 residues, cysteine and phenylalanine counted. The DNA is unrecorded. TRB rearrangements were amplified by multiplex PCR following a touch-down protocol, with the TRB-A and TRB-B primer pools mixed in one tube. Illumina adapters and sample indices were added to the amplicons through two consecutive PCR reactions using Phusion HS II polymerase. The amplicons were purified from gel with the NucleoSpin Gel and PCR Clean-up kit, after which the amplicons were quantified by Qubit and checked for quality on an Agilent 2100 Bioanalyzer. Libraries were sequenced on an Illumina MiSeq using 600-cycle, single-indexed, paired-end runs. The paper's data handling went like this. TRB reads were aligned and assembled with MiXCR version 2.1.12 using the default MiXCR reference library. A clone was defined by each unique CDR3 nucleotide sequence, and analysis was restricted to productive sequences with at least two reads. Repertoire diversity was assessed with alpha-parameterized diversity profiles (alpha 0 to 5), including the Shannon (alpha 1) and Simpson (alpha 2) indices, which were computed with an R script. The tcR package was used to compute combinatorial TRB VJ usage, and cohorts were compared on this usage by principal component analysis with ade4. GLIPH was used to cluster TCRbeta CDR3s in pairs of cohorts matched for age and read depth, and a Wilcoxon test was used to compare cluster frequencies. TCRdb reprocessed the reads and lists each CDR3 protein sequence as a single entry, with no DNA. In this record, the V and J calls reflect TCRdb's handling and not the investigators' own analysis. Per the sample table, the count is around 9,800 distinct CDR3 sequences. The ten largest make up approximately 4.7% of the sample.

This entry is derived from a study of T cell clusters in autoimmune cytopenias (dated by TCRdb to between 2018 and 2021). With respect to the entire study: Healthy donor controls had a mean age of almost 57 years and a median age of roughly 59 years, with about half of the roughly 43 female. The goal of the study was to find out whether patients with autoimmune cytopenia have a disease-specific immune repertoire signature that could be used as a blood-based biomarker. The comparison group for autoimmune hepatitis repertoires was some 22 healthy donors matched for age and sex. Peripheral blood TRB and IGH repertoires were sequenced in autoimmune cytopenia patients at active disease and during treatment follow-up, alongside healthy, CLL and autoimmune hepatitis controls. Controls were under 30 age-matched healthy donors for primary cytopenia and roughly 14 age-matched CLL patients for secondary cytopenia. A median TRB sequencing depth of 50,000 or so reads per sample was reached, and a median of around 2,000 distinct TRB clonotypes per sample was obtained.

What the research found in general, with its limitations: GLIPH results suggested that primary autoimmune cytopenia patients were missing physiological T cell clusters, with under 55 clusters found only in healthy donors compared with about 16 found only in patients. The cluster-lack signature was not observed for secondary cytopenia versus CLL, as the signature was apparently masked by the dominant lymphoma-associated repertoire. The TRB repertoire shifts, including less even repertoires in secondary cytopenia and CLL, mostly reflected lymphoma bias and not autoimmunity. The T cell clusters were defined only in silico, and the functional role of the clusters still needed to be validated experimentally. Healthy donors showed 2.5 to 3-fold more exclusive TRB clusters than active autoimmune hepatitis patients, consistent with an autoimmunity-wide signature.

Each sample's TRB amplification started from around 260 ng of peripheral blood genomic DNA, which corresponds to roughly 38,000 genome equivalents. The data also belong to a second study, concerning T cell repertoires in aging, cancer and after chemotherapy. As the second paper documents: Donors were distributed across six age groups ranging from 30 or younger to 70 or older, with at least three individuals included per group. Control TCR repertoires from healthy donors were recorded over several months to years, and clear clonal overlap was observed across re-sampling. The complete dataset included some 9 million TCR reads. Untreated patients with hematological or solid cancers showed significantly lower blood TCR diversity and higher clonality than age-matched healthy donors. In healthy donors, the decline in TCR diversity with age was mainly due to loss of richness, whereas in cancer patients loss of evenness also played a role. Median generation probability increased over the chemotherapy interval in both cancer cohorts, suggesting repertoire reconstitution through rebound thymic output. It was noted by the authors that conclusions about immunological memory after chemotherapy cannot be drawn from the repertoire data. The study profiled peripheral blood TCR beta repertoires from healthy donors and cancer patients to examine immunoaging and T cell reconstitution after chemotherapy. A cohort of 200 to 250 cancer patients (around 94 with hematological and approximately 120 with solid cancers) was assembled, and approximately 99 healthy donors were included as a reference group. MiXCR versions 2.12 and 3.0.5 were used to process TRB sequences. The repertoire metrics were Shannon diversity, evenness, clonality (defined as one minus evenness), and alpha-parameterized diversity profiles covering alpha 0 to 5. The IGoR algorithm was used to calculate generation probabilities for clones in the paired samples taken before and after chemotherapy.

The chain is made from TRBV14 and TRBJ2-7; TCRdb's D call, TRBD1, is unchecked because there is no DNA. This receptor was obtained from a human donor in good health. Input material: peripheral blood. The CDR3 sequence is CASSPIGTGRTYEQYF. With the portions outside the CDR3 filled from the reference TRBV14 and TRBJ2-7 genes, the complete variable region becomes EAGVTQFPSHSVIEKGQTVTLRCDPISGHDNLYWYRRVMGKEIKFLLHFVKESKQDESGMPNNRFLAERTGGTYSTLKVQPAELEDSGVYFCASSPIGTGRTYEQYFGPGTRLTVT.